These T cell receptor beta chains were read from a single sample in a study of T-cell reconstitution after alpha-beta-depleted transplantation in children. TCRdb reprocessed the PCR reads via MiXCR and lists one record per CDR3 protein. The table records 600,000 to 700,000 distinct CDR3 sequences, over 15% of them present only once. The sequencing used PBMCs from the stem cell graft donor, collected from the stem cell graft. The receptor set was obtained from a human donor who donated a stem cell graft to a child with acute myeloid leukemia. The CDR3 runs from the conserved cysteine through the conserved F or W. Each record gives: clone size, J gene, D gene, CDR3 length, V gene, CDR3 protein, CDR3 DNA. The D gene is left open where the match is weak. A clone size is listed for some rows: how often the clone was seen (once, few, many), or a class if it is expanded.

many,TRBJ2-3,TRBD1,17,TRBV12-3/TRBV12-4,CASSFLTGVVIADTQYF,TGTGCCAGCAGTTTCCTTACAGGGGTTGTTATCGCAGATACGCAGTATTTT
.,TRBJ1-1,.,12,TRBV12-3/TRBV12-4,CASTRENTEAFF,TGTGCCAGCACGAGAGAGAACACTGAAGCTTTCTTT
many,TRBJ1-2,.,10,TRBV20-1,CSAVTGGYTF,TGCAGTGCTGTAACAGGCGGCTACACCTTC
.,TRBJ2-7,TRBD1,17,TRBV24-1,CATSESGTGGWSYEQYF,TGTGCCACCAGTGAGTCCGGGACAGGGGGTTGGAGCTACGAGCAGTACTTC
few,TRBJ2-3,.,15,TRBV20-1,CSARDPRGPTDTQYF,TGCAGTGCTAGAGATCCTCGGGGGCCCACAGATACGCAGTATTTT
many,TRBJ2-7,TRBD2,15,TRBV7-2,CASSLEKRGPYEQYF,TGTGCCAGCAGTCTAGAGAAGCGGGGGCCGTACGAGCAGTACTTC
.,TRBJ2-5,TRBD1,13,TRBV7-2,CASRSTGPETQYF,TGTGCCAGCAGATCGACAGGGCCAGAGACCCAGTACTTC
.,TRBJ2-5,.,16,TRBV20-1,CSAEISRGGAQETQYF,TGCAGTGCAGAGATCTCGAGAGGGGGGGCGCAGGAGACCCAGTACTTC
few,TRBJ1-6,.,15,TRBV14,CASSRGVGGNSPLHF,TGTGCCAGCAGCCGTGGAGTGGGGGGGAATTCACCCCTCCACTTT
many,TRBJ2-1,TRBD2,14,TRBV12-3/TRBV12-4,CASRLAGSHNEQFF,TGTGCCAGCAGACTAGCGGGGAGTCACAATGAGCAGTTCTTC
few,TRBJ2-2,.,15,TRBV12-3/TRBV12-4,CASSSRGPLTGELFF,TGTGCCAGCAGTTCCAGGGGCCCACTCACCGGGGAGCTGTTTTTT
.,TRBJ1-1,.,14,TRBV11-3,CAVRERGRSTEAFF,TGTGCCGTCCGGGAGCGGGGGCGAAGTACTGAAGCTTTCTTT
many,TRBJ1-2,.,15,TRBV29-1,CSVEGTGLLNYGYTF,TGCAGCGTTGAGGGAACAGGGCTACTAAACTATGGCTACACCTTC
many,TRBJ1-2,.,16,TRBV12-3/TRBV12-4,CASSSQRGTISYGYTF,TGTGCCAGCAGTTCTCAACGCGGGACGATCTCCTATGGCTACACCTTC
few,TRBJ2-7,TRBD2,16,TRBV30,CAWSRPGTSGAYEQYF,TGTGCCTGGAGTCGCCCAGGGACTAGCGGGGCCTACGAGCAGTACTTC
.,TRBJ2-1,TRBD2,15,TRBV20-1,CSARPGLAAYNEQFF,TGCAGTGCTAGGCCGGGACTAGCGGCCTACAATGAGCAGTTCTTC
.,TRBJ2-3,.,16,TRBV5-1,CASSSVPNLPTDTQYF,TGCGCCAGCAGCTCCGTTCCGAACCTCCCGACAGATACGCAGTATTTT
.,TRBJ2-2,.,12,TRBV12-3/TRBV12-4,CASPYNAGELFF,TGTGCCAGCCCGTATAACGCCGGGGAGCTGTTTTTT
few,TRBJ1-1,.,15,TRBV7-9,CASSVDGHRNTEAFF,TGTGCCAGCAGCGTAGACGGACACCGGAACACTGAAGCTTTCTTT
many,TRBJ1-6,TRBD1,14,TRBV7-2,CASSQDREASPLHF,TGTGCCAGCAGCCAGGACAGGGAGGCTTCACCCCTCCACTTT
many,TRBJ2-1,.,15,TRBV6-1,CASRKNRESYNEQFF,TGTGCCAGCAGGAAAAACAGGGAGTCCTACAATGAGCAGTTCTTC
.,TRBJ2-1,.,11,TRBV5-1,CASSLAVDWFF,TGCGCCAGCAGCTTGGCCGTGGACTGGTTCTTC
.,TRBJ2-3,TRBD2,17,TRBV15,CATSGGSGTSDPDTQYF,TGTGCCACCAGCGGCGGTTCCGGGACTAGTGATCCAGATACGCAGTATTTT
few,TRBJ2-5,.,14,TRBV5-5,CASRFTGFVETQYF,TGTGCCAGCAGGTTCACAGGGTTCGTCGAGACCCAGTACTTC
few,TRBJ1-2,.,16,TRBV29-1,CSVYNLGRALNYGYTF,TGCAGCGTATATAATTTGGGTAGGGCTCTAAACTATGGCTACACCTTC
many,TRBJ2-7,TRBD1,14,TRBV9,CASSPGQAPYEQYF,TGTGCCAGCAGCCCGGGACAGGCCCCCTACGAGCAGTACTTC
few,TRBJ1-2,.,12,TRBV30,CAWGPRTDNDTF,TGTGCCTGGGGACCGCGGACGGACAATGACACCTTC
.,TRBJ2-5,.,14,TRBV12-3/TRBV12-4,CASSASRSRETQYF,TGTGCCAGCAGTGCTAGCAGGTCCAGAGAGACCCAGTACTTC
many,TRBJ2-7,.,15,TRBV24-1,CATSDNRVGTYEQYF,TGTGCCACCAGTGATAACAGGGTTGGGACCTACGAGCAGTACTTC
.,TRBJ1-4,.,16,TRBV15,CATSRDLWKRGEKLFF,TGTGCCACCAGCAGAGACCTCTGGAAAAGGGGAGAAAAACTGTTTTTT
many,TRBJ1-1,.,14,TRBV20-1,CSARGNTGNTEAFF,TGCAGTGCTAGAGGTAATACAGGGAACACTGAAGCTTTCTTT
.,TRBJ1-1,.,15,TRBV28,CASRRGSLGNTKAFF,TGTGCCAGCAGACGCGGTTCTCTAGGGAACACTAAAGCTTTCTTT
.,TRBJ2-7,.,14,TRBV5-1,CASSFLTSSYEQYF,TGCGCCAGCAGCTTCCTGACATCGAGTTACGAGCAGTACTTC
.,TRBJ2-1,.,13,TRBV5-4,CASSSQVIDEQFF,TGTGCCAGCAGCTCACAGGTTATCGATGAGCAGTTCTTC
many,TRBJ2-4,.,16,TRBV20-1,CSASSLRREGRNIQYF,TGCAGTGCTAGTTCGCTGAGGAGAGAGGGAAGAAACATTCAGTACTTC
many,TRBJ2-7,.,11,TRBV29-1,CSVGPGDEQYF,TGCAGCGTCGGTCCCGGAGACGAGCAGTACTTC
few,TRBJ2-4,.,12,TRBV7-9,CASERKGDIQYF,TGTGCCAGCGAGCGGAAGGGGGACATTCAGTACTTC
.,TRBJ2-1,.,15,TRBV6-5,CASNDQVLLYNEQFF,TGTGCCAGCAACGACCAGGTTTTGCTCTACAATGAGCAGTTCTTC
few,TRBJ2-7,.,12,TRBV20-1,CSASRDGYEQYF,TGCAGTGCTAGCCGGGACGGCTACGAGCAGTACTTC
few,TRBJ1-5,.,14,TRBV12-3/TRBV12-4,CASSIPGGNQPQHF,TGTGCCAGCAGTATTCCCGGGGGCAATCAGCCCCAGCATTTT
many,TRBJ2-1,TRBD1,14,TRBV5-1,CASSPGQHYNEQFF,TGCGCCAGCAGCCCGGGACAGCATTACAATGAGCAGTTCTTC
few,TRBJ2-3,.,14,TRBV20-1,CSARPGRGTDTQYF,TGCAGTGCTCGACCCGGCAGGGGCACAGATACGCAGTATTTT
.,TRBJ2-5,.,15,TRBV20-1,CSAQDGDRTQETQYF,TGCAGTGCTCAGGACGGGGACCGGACCCAAGAGACCCAGTACTTC
.,TRBJ2-7,.,13,TRBV6-6,CASSYPDHYEQYF,TGTGCCAGCAGTTACCCGGACCACTACGAGCAGTACTTC
many,TRBJ2-2,.,14,TRBV5-1,CASSSRGGTGELFF,TGCGCCAGCAGCTCCAGGGGAGGGACCGGGGAGCTGTTTTTT
.,TRBJ2-7,.,16,TRBV4-1,CASSLQGPPAENEQYF,TGCGCCAGCAGCCTACAAGGTCCACCTGCTGAAAACGAGCAGTACTTC
many,TRBJ1-1,.,13,TRBV9,CASSVDVNTEAFF,TGTGCCAGCAGCGTAGACGTGAACACTGAAGCTTTCTTT
many,TRBJ2-1,TRBD1,11,TRBV29-1,CSVGDRNEQFF,TGCAGCGTTGGGGACAGAAATGAGCAGTTCTTC
few,TRBJ2-2,.,15,TRBV7-2,CASSFSFPPTGELFF,TGTGCCAGCAGCTTTTCTTTCCCACCCACCGGGGAGCTGTTTTTT
many,TRBJ2-3,TRBD2,17,TRBV6-1,CASSESLAGGNTDTQYF,TGTGCCAGCAGTGAGAGCCTAGCGGGGGGAAACACAGATACGCAGTATTTT
.,TRBJ2-5,.,16,TRBV4-2,CASSQELRGPLETQYF,TGTGCCAGCAGCCAAGAGCTTAGGGGCCCCCTTGAGACCCAGTACTTC
.,TRBJ1-2,.,13,TRBV20-1,CSATSGDVYGYTF,TGCAGTGCTACGTCCGGCGATGTGTATGGCTACACCTTC
few,TRBJ1-1,.,15,TRBV6-5,CASSYSISGPTEAFF,TGTGCCAGCAGTTACTCGATTTCAGGGCCCACTGAAGCTTTCTTT
many,TRBJ1-1,.,11,TRBV29-1,CSAIWATEAFF,TGCAGCGCTATTTGGGCCACTGAAGCTTTCTTT
.,TRBJ2-1,TRBD2,13,TRBV20-1,CSARLAGTVEQFF,TGCAGTGCTAGGCTAGCGGGGACCGTTGAGCAGTTCTTC